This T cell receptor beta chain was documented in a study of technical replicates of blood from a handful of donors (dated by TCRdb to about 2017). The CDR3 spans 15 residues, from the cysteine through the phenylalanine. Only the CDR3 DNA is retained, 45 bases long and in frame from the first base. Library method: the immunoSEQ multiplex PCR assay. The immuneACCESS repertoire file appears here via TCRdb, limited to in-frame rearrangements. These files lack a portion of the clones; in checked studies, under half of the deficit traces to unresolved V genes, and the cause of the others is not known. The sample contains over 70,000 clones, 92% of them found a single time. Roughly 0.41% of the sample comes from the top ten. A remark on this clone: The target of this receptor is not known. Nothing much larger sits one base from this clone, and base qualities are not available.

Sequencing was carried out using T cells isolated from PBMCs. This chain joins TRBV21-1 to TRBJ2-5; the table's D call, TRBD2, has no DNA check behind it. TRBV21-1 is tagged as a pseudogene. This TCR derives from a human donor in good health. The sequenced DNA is TGTGCCAGCAGCAACCTAGCGGGAGAGGAAGAGACCCAGTACTTC. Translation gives CASSNLAGEEETQYF.